The rows below give T cell receptor beta chains drawn from one sample of a study of T cells in Graves' hyperthyroidism and ophthalmopathy. TCRdb recomputed calls from the multiplex PCR reads with MiXCR, one row per CDR3 protein. The sample has approximately 420,000 distinct CDR3 sequences; 15% are singletons. The sequencing sample was made of blood. These receptors were collected from a woman aged 25 to 45 with Graves' hyperthyroidism. Each CDR3 is given with its conserved first and last residue. The D gene is left open where the match is weak. Clone sizes are given selectively: once, few, many, or a class where the clone is expanded.

j_call	clone_size	v_call	d_call	cdr3_aa	cdr3_nt
TRBJ2-1	many	TRBV6-2/TRBV6-3	TRBD1	CASSQRDSPYPYNEQFF	TGTGCCAGCAGTCAACGGGACAGCCCGTACCCTTACAATGAGCAGTTCTTC
TRBJ1-2	few	TRBV7-9	TRBD1	CASSINRGTNYGYTF	TGTGCCAGCAGCATTAACAGGGGGACTAACTATGGCTACACCTTC
TRBJ2-2	many	TRBV7-2	.	CASSLAGSGTGELFF	TGTGCCAGCAGCTTAGCGGGAAGCGGGACCGGGGAGCTGTTTTTT
TRBJ2-7	.	TRBV12-3/TRBV12-4	.	CASRPGGLDEQYF	TGTGCCAGCAGGCCAGGGGGACTGGACGAGCAGTACTTC
TRBJ1-1	many	TRBV11-1	.	CASSSHYREEAFF	TGTGCCAGCAGTTCACATTACAGGGAGGAAGCTTTCTTT
TRBJ2-5	.	TRBV3-1	TRBD1	CASSLRGQFQETQYF	TGTGCCAGCAGCTTAAGGGGGCAGTTCCAAGAGACCCAGTACTTC
TRBJ2-1	few	TRBV18	.	CASSPLLSYEGNEQFF	TGTGCCAGCTCACCGTTACTTTCTTACGAGGGCAATGAGCAGTTCTTC
TRBJ2-7	many	TRBV7-8	.	CASSLSNEQYF	TGTGCCAGCAGCTTAAGCAACGAGCAGTACTTC
TRBJ2-2	few	TRBV20-1	.	CSARVTRDDGELFF	TGCAGTGCTAGAGTTACTAGGGACGACGGGGAGCTGTTTTTT
TRBJ2-7	many	TRBV11-2	.	CASSLTLFPYEQYF	TGTGCCAGCAGCCTCACACTGTTTCCGTACGAGCAGTACTTC
TRBJ1-2	.	TRBV29-1	.	CSVSQQPYGYTF	TGCAGCGTCTCACAGCAACCCTATGGCTACACCTTC
TRBJ1-1	many	TRBV28	TRBD1	CASSLQGATPEAFF	TGTGCCAGCAGTCTGCAGGGGGCTACTCCTGAAGCTTTCTTT
TRBJ2-1	many	TRBV3-1	TRBD2	CASSLTAGGKGEQFF	TGTGCCAGCAGCCTGACAGCGGGAGGAAAAGGTGAGCAGTTCTTC
TRBJ2-7	few	TRBV30	TRBD2	CAWSDGGKYEQYF	TGTGCCTGGAGTGACGGGGGGAAATACGAGCAGTACTTC
TRBJ2-1	.	TRBV28	.	CASRPTKTVHPVDEQFF	TGTGCCAGCAGACCAACCAAGACAGTTCACCCTGTCGATGAGCAGTTCTTC
TRBJ1-1	.	TRBV5-1	.	CASSLGTGITEAFF	TGCGCCAGCAGCTTGGGTACAGGGATCACTGAAGCTTTCTTT
TRBJ1-1	many	TRBV12-3/TRBV12-4	.	CASSLVPGGMNTEAFF	TGTGCCAGCAGTTTAGTCCCCGGGGGTATGAACACTGAAGCTTTCTTT
TRBJ2-1	many	TRBV20-1	.	CSAASRHNEQFF	TGCAGTGCTGCATCGAGACACAATGAGCAGTTCTTC
TRBJ2-1	few	TRBV7-9	.	CASSLGREILREGEFF	TGTGCCAGCAGCTTAGGGCGCGAGATATTGCGGGAAGGGGAGTTCTTC
TRBJ1-2	many	TRBV9	.	CASSPRGRSYGYTF	TGTGCCAGCAGCCCCCGCGGCAGGTCCTATGGCTACACCTTC
TRBJ2-7	.	TRBV24-1	.	CATSDSGARVNEQYF	TGTGCCACCAGTGATTCAGGAGCGAGAGTCAACGAGCAGTACTTC
TRBJ2-1	few	TRBV30	.	CASSLKDEQFF	TGTGCCTCGTCCCTAAAGGATGAGCAGTTCTTC
TRBJ1-2	many	TRBV28	.	CASSFDGYTF	TGTGCCAGCAGTTTTGATGGCTACACCTTC
TRBJ2-1	many	TRBV7-3	TRBD2	CASSSGTSGREQFF	TGTGCCAGCAGCTCCGGGACTAGCGGGCGTGAGCAGTTCTTC
TRBJ1-1	.	TRBV6-1	TRBD1	CASSSGTGWVTEAFF	TGTGCCAGCAGTTCCGGGACAGGGTGGGTCACTGAAGCTTTCTTT
TRBJ2-7	many	TRBV6-2/TRBV6-3	TRBD1	CASQAGTGYAYEQYF	TGTGCCAGTCAAGCCGGGACAGGGTACGCCTACGAGCAGTACTTC
TRBJ2-7	many	TRBV27	.	CASSLIFRLGLPYEQYF	TGTGCCAGCAGTTTAATTTTTCGGTTAGGCCTACCCTACGAGCAGTACTTC
TRBJ2-1	few	TRBV20-1	.	CSARDLRENNEQFF	TGCAGTGCTAGAGATCTACGGGAGAACAATGAGCAGTTCTTC
TRBJ2-2	many	TRBV28	.	CASSFPGQPSPYTGELFF	TGTGCCAGCAGTTTTCCGGGACAACCTTCACCGTACACCGGGGAGCTGTTTTTT
TRBJ1-1	.	TRBV6-1	.	CASSRRDKGRNTEAFF	TGTGCCAGCAGTCGCCGGGACAAAGGTAGGAACACTGAAGCTTTCTTT
TRBJ2-7	many	TRBV20-1	.	CSARDFSAGTQHEQYF	TGCAGTGCTAGAGATTTCTCAGCAGGGACGCAACACGAGCAGTACTTC
TRBJ2-2	many	TRBV28	TRBD2	CASSFRYGRSDTGELFF	TGTGCCAGCAGTTTCAGGTACGGGAGGAGCGACACCGGGGAGCTGTTTTTT
TRBJ2-7	few	TRBV12-5	.	CASAPGPFYEQYF	TGTGCTAGTGCTCCGGGGCCGTTCTACGAGCAGTACTTC
TRBJ2-4	few	TRBV2	TRBD1	CASSEARDSINIQYF	TGTGCCAGCAGTGAAGCCAGGGACAGTATAAACATTCAGTACTTC
TRBJ2-3	.	TRBV19	TRBD2	CASNGLAGRTKSTDTQYF	TGTGCCAGTAACGGGCTAGCGGGACGAACAAAAAGCACAGATACGCAGTATTTT
TRBJ1-2	few	TRBV20-1	TRBD1	CSARDQGANYGYTF	TGCAGTGCTAGAGATCAGGGGGCGAACTATGGCTACACCTTC
TRBJ1-3	.	TRBV3-1	.	CASSPGTGGNTIYF	TGTGCCAGCAGCCCTGGAACTGGAGGAAACACCATATATTTT
TRBJ2-1	.	TRBV10-1	TRBD2	CASSEIAGGAVYEQFF	TGCGCCAGCAGTGAAATAGCGGGAGGGGCCGTATATGAGCAGTTCTTC
TRBJ2-7	few	TRBV4-1	TRBD2	CASSQTSGSMSYEQCF	TGCGCCAGCAGCCAGACTAGCGGGAGTATGTCCTACGAGCAGTGCTTC
TRBJ1-1	.	TRBV15	.	CATSRRQTGTHNTEAFF	TGTGCCACCAGCAGAAGGCAAACCGGGACACATAACACTGAAGCTTTCTTT
TRBJ2-1	few	TRBV28	TRBD2	CASSVAGGQETQFF	TGTGCCAGCAGTGTAGCGGGAGGGCAAGAGACCCAGTTCTTC
TRBJ2-7	.	TRBV27	.	CASSTGVSGSTYEQYF	TGTGCCAGCAGTACTGGAGTAAGCGGGTCCACCTACGAGCAGTACTTC
TRBJ1-1	many	TRBV28	.	CASRRAGAGDTEAFF	TGTGCCAGCAGGCGGGCGGGGGCCGGGGACACTGAAGCTTTCTTT
TRBJ2-1	.	TRBV10-3	TRBD1	CAGGQGHDEQFF	TGTGCCGGTGGACAGGGGCACGATGAGCAGTTCTTC
TRBJ2-4	.	TRBV15	.	CATSRTPGPWDIQYF	TGTGCCACCAGCAGAACACCCGGCCCATGGGACATTCAGTACTTC
TRBJ2-5	many	TRBV2	.	CASKDNRDQETQYF	TGTGCCAGCAAAGATAACAGGGATCAAGAGACCCAGTACTTC
TRBJ2-3	.	TRBV11-2	.	CATSVRTDTQYF	TGTGCCACCAGCGTACGCACAGATACGCAGTATTTT
TRBJ2-7	.	TRBV2	.	CASSIRDNQRIEQYF	TGTGCCAGCAGCATCCGGGACAACCAGCGGATCGAGCAGTACTTC
TRBJ2-6	few	TRBV4-2	TRBD2	CASSQPGLELSGANVLTF	TGTGCCAGCAGCCAACCGGGACTAGAACTCTCTGGGGCCAACGTCCTGACTTTC
TRBJ2-1	many	TRBV30	.	CAWSRLSSAISYNEQFF	TGTGCCTGGAGCCGTCTATCCAGCGCTATCTCCTACAATGAGCAGTTCTTC
TRBJ1-3	.	TRBV28	.	CASSSTGIYF	TGTGCCAGCAGCTCCACGGGCATATATTTT
TRBJ2-1	few	TRBV7-7	TRBD2	CASSLTAGTSGGEQFF	TGTGCTAGCAGCTTAACCGCCGGGACTAGCGGGGGTGAGCAGTTCTTC
TRBJ2-1	many	TRBV30	.	CAFRDIYNEQFF	TGTGCCTTCCGGGACATTTACAATGAGCAGTTCTTC
TRBJ2-7	.	TRBV7-9	TRBD2	CASRQGTNAYEQYF	TGTGCCAGCAGACAAGGGACTAATGCCTACGAGCAGTACTTC
TRBJ2-7	many	TRBV4-2	TRBD2	CASSQALAGVETYEQYF	TGTGCCAGCAGCCAAGCACTAGCGGGAGTCGAAACCTACGAGCAGTACTTC